The 19 T cell receptor beta chains below were found in one sample sequenced in a study of radiotherapy plus CTLA-4 blockade in lung cancer. Profiling relied on immunoSEQ multiplex PCR, and the TCRdb table lists in-frame clones only, not all of them. The table shows about 87,000 clones, with around nine tenths occurring only once. Sequences were derived from peripheral blood, sampled from a patient treated with radiotherapy plus ipilimumab. The receptors come from a human donor with non-small cell lung cancer that progressed on radiotherapy plus ipilimumab.

The chain couples TRBV5-4 to TRBJ2-3, with 8 bases identical to TRBD2. CDR1 is SGHNT and CDR2 is YYREEE in the germline V gene (reference sequence). J was trimmed by 13 bases and V by 0 bases; bases with no gene match: 7. There are 13 residues in the CDR3. This chain's CDR3 is CASSLGTSGREYF. The CDR3 bases are TGTGCCAGCAGCTTGGGAACTAGCGGACGGGAGTATTTT.

V and J are TRBV5-6 and TRBJ2-4, with a possible D match to TRBD2 (6 bases). CDR1 is SGHDT, CDR2 YYEEEE, per germline. The CDR3 sequence is 14 residues long. The ends were cut back, 0 bases at V and 7 bases at J, with 11 bases in the middle. This CDR3 reads CASSLGSGLNIQYF. CDR3 DNA sequence: TGTGCCAGCAGCTTGGGGTCGGGACTCAACATTCAGTACTTC.

This clone has a single count. The chain joins TRBV5-6 to TRBJ1-2; D call uncertain. CDR1 SGHDT and CDR2 YYEEEE come from the germline V gene. CDR3 length: 16 residues. V was cut by 0 bases and J by 0 bases, with 12 bases left in between. The CDR3 is CASSLAGPTANYGYTF. In DNA, the CDR3 is TGTGCCAGCAGCTTGGCCGGACCGACTGCTAACTATGGCTACACCTTC. The full variable domain, its missing parts supplied by reference TRBV5-6 and TRBJ1-2, is DAGVTQSPTHLIKTRGQQVTLRCSPKSGHDTVSWYQQALGQGPQFIFQYYEEEERQRGNFPDRFSGHQFPNYSSELNVNALLLGDSALYLCASSLAGPTANYGYTFGSGTRLTVV.

The chain joins TRBV7-2 to TRBJ2-2, with TRBD1 identical over 7 bases. This CDR3 is 15 amino acids long. With V trimmed by 1 base and J by 4 bases, 3 bases remained unmatched. Germline loops: CDR1 SGHTA, CDR2 FQGNSA. Here the CDR3 reads CASSLGQGVTGELFF. In nucleotides, the CDR3 is TGTGCCAGCAGCTTAGGTCAGGGGGTCACCGGGGAGCTGTTTTTT.

The chain links TRBV6-5 to TRBJ1-2; a possible D gene is TRBD1 (5 bases). Trimming cost V 7 bases and J 2 bases, with 14 bases left between them. Germline CDR1 is MNHEY and CDR2 is SVGAGI. The CDR3 has 14 residues. The CDR3 here is CASTGTPPNYGYTF. The CDR3 DNA is TGTGCCAGCACAGGGACTCCCCCCAACTATGGCTACACCTTC.

This clone was seen only once. The chain joins TRBV5-1 to TRBJ2-7, with 9 positions matching TRBD1. Germline trimming cut 4 bases from V and 2 bases from J; bases unmatched to any gene: 7. The CDR3 extends over 15 amino acids. Germline-derived CDR1 and CDR2 are SGHRS and YFSETQ. The CDR3 DNA reads TGCGCCAGCAGCCCGAGGACAGGGGATCCCTACGAGCAGTACTTC. Residues: CASSPRTGDPYEQYF.

The chain links TRBV15 to TRBJ2-7; D uncertain. The ends were cut back, 0 bases at V and 2 bases at J, with 8 bases in the middle. Germline V gene sequence: CDR1 LNHNV, CDR2 YYDKDF (reference sequence). The CDR3 is made up of 14 amino acids. CDR3: CATSRDKQTYEQYF. Written as DNA, the CDR3 is TGTGCCACCAGCAGAGATAAACAGACCTACGAGCAGTACTTC.

CDR3 DNA sequence: TGTGCCAGCAGTGATCTAGCGCTTAGCGATGAGCAGTTCTTC. Amino acid sequence: CASSDLALSDEQFF. The rearrangement links TRBV6-1 to TRBJ2-1; TRBD2 might be the D (6 bases). Trimming removed 3 bases from V and 8 bases from J, with 14 bases in between. The CDR3 runs to 14 residues. CDR1 and CDR2 from the germline V gene are MNHNS and SASEGT.

This clone showed up just once. This chain links TRBV7-9 with TRBJ2-2; D call uncertain. The V and J ends lost 5 bases and 4 bases respectively, with 11 bases between them. The germline CDR1 and CDR2 sequences are SEHNR and FQNEAQ (reference sequence). The CDR3 contains 14 residues. CDR3 loop: CASSLSGFTGELFF. CDR3 DNA sequence: TGTGCCAGCAGCCTCAGTGGGTTCACCGGGGAGCTGTTTTTT.

The chain couples TRBV7-3 to TRBJ2-7; D gene unclear. Trimming took 5 bases from V and 3 from J, leaving 8 bases between them. The germline V gene encodes CDR1 SGHTA and CDR2 FQGTGA. This CDR3 spans 12 amino acids. The CDR3 region is CASSPDGYEQYF. The CDR3 DNA reads TGTGCCAGCAGCCCGGACGGCTACGAGCAGTACTTC.

The gene calls are TRBV28 and TRBJ2-5, with D perhaps matching TRBD1 (5 bases). Germline V gene lookup returns CDR1 MDHEN and CDR2 SYDVKM. V was clipped by 3 bases and J by 7 bases, with 15 bases between them. The CDR3 has 14 residues. CDR3 sequence reads: CASSLMGREGTQYF. The DNA for the CDR3 is TGTGCCAGCAGTTTGATGGGCAGGGAAGGGACCCAGTACTTC.

This sequence joins TRBV5-1 and TRBJ1-1, with D unresolved. The germline V gene encodes CDR1 SGHRS and CDR2 YFSETQ. V gave up 0 bases and J gave up 2 bases, with 11 bases separating them. The CDR3 length is 15 residues. CDR3 coding DNA: TGCGCCAGCAGCTTGGGCGGGAGGTCTAACACTGAAGCTTTCTTT. Protein: CASSLGGRSNTEAFF.

The rearrangement uses TRBV27 and TRBJ1-5, with 7 nucleotides matching TRBD1. From germline, CDR1 is MNHEY and CDR2 SMNVEV (reference sequence). This CDR3 is built from 14 residues. The ends lost 5 bases at V and 7 bases at J; junction bases unmatched: 8. The CDR3 is CASSADRVGQPQHF. Written as DNA, the CDR3 is TGTGCCAGCAGTGCAGACAGGGTGGGCCAGCCCCAGCATTTT.

V usage is TRBV7-8 and J usage is TRBJ1-5; D is undetermined. Germline loops: CDR1 SGHVS, CDR2 FQNEAQ. The CDR3 sequence is 13 residues long. Between the trimmed V and J ends, which lost 8 bases and 5 bases, there was a span of 13 bases. CDR3 sequence (DNA): TGTGCCAGCGGGCCCCGCGGGGATCAGCCCCAGCATTTT. This translates into CASGPRGDQPQHF.

The CDR3, as DNA: TGTGCCAGCAGCTTGCTGGGGTACTCCTACAATGAGCAGTTCTTC. Translated: CASSLLGYSYNEQFF. The V call is TRBV7-2, the J call TRBJ2-1; D is ambiguous. Germline values: CDR1 SGHTA, CDR2 FQGNSA. CDR3 size: 15 residues. V gave up 3 bases and J gave up 0 bases, with 9 bases separating them.

The chain couples TRBV18 to TRBJ1-2, with D possibly being TRBD1 (6 bases). Trimming stripped 0 bases from V and 4 bases from J, with 15 bases between. The CDR3 extends over 16 amino acids. CDR1 and CDR2 from the germline V gene are KGHSH and LQKENI. CDR3 nucleotides: TGTGCCAGCTCACCACCGACAGGAGCCCGGCTCTATGGCTACACCTTC. The encoded protein is CASSPPTGARLYGYTF.

This clone showed up just a few times. The chain is built from TRBV7-9 and TRBJ1-3; no clear D gene. Deletions cut 3 bases from V and 2 bases from J, with 11 bases between. Looked up from germline, CDR1 is SEHNR and CDR2 is FQNEAQ (reference sequence). CDR3 length: 15 residues. The CDR3 protein is CASSFDHLAGNTIYF. Here the CDR3 DNA reads TGTGCCAGCAGCTTTGACCACCTAGCTGGAAACACCATATATTTT.

The chain employs TRBV30 and TRBJ2-7; TRBD2 is a possible D gene (5 bases). CDR1 and CDR2 (germline): GTSNPN, SVGIG (reference sequence). The CDR3 is made up of 15 amino acids. Trimming cost V 4 bases and J 2 bases, with 18 bases left between them. Written as DNA, the CDR3 is TGTGCCTGGACCCTGAGAGGGCGCCGGGCCTACGAGCAGTACTTC. Encoded protein: CAWTLRGRRAYEQYF.

The J gene is TRBJ2-4, the V gene TRBV11-3, with D maybe TRBD1 (5 bases). This CDR3 has 15 residues. Trimming left V 1 base short and J 0 bases short, with 7 bases between. Germline-derived CDR1 and CDR2 are SGHNT and YENEEA. CDR3 amino acids: CASSLGQLAKNIQYF. Here the CDR3 DNA reads TGTGCCAGCAGCTTAGGACAGCTAGCCAAAAACATTCAGTACTTC.